This T cell receptor (beta chain) was documented in a study of blood T cell repertoires in COVID-19. Across the whole study: T cells, B-cell-depleted T cells, or PBMCs provided the cDNA or gDNA that served as material.

CDR3 size: 14 residues. The germline CDR1 and CDR2 sequences are MNHNY and SVGAGI (reference sequence). Trimming cost V 2 bases and J 7 bases, with 12 bases left between them. Method: immunoSEQ multiplex PCR; TCRdb's copy keeps in-frame clones and lacks some. This table holds about 160,000 clones, roughly 80% found once. Participant-reported clinical history was the basis for cohort assignment. The chain couples TRBV6-6 to TRBJ1-5; D possibly corresponds to TRBD1 (5 bases). This TCR was recovered from a woman aged 55-69 years who had recovered from COVID-19. Sample: PBMCs or T cells enriched from blood (not recorded which). The CDR3 is CASSYTGVDQPQHF. CDR3 in DNA: TGTGCCAGCAGTTACACGGGGGTTGACCAGCCCCAGCATTTT.